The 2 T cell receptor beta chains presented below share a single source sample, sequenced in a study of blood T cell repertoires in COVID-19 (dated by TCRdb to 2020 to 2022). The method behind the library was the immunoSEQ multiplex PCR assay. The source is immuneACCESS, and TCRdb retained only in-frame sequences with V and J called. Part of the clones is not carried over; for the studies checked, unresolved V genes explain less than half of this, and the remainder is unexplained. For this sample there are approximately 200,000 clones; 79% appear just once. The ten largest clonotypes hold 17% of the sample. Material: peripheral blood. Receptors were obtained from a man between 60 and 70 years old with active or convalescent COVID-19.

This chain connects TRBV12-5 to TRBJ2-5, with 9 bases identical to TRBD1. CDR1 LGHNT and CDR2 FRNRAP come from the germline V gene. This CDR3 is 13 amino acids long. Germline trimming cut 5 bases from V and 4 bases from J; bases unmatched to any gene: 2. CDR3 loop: CASGLTGGETQYF. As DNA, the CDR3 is TGTGCTAGTGGTCTGACAGGGGGAGAGACCCAGTACTTC.

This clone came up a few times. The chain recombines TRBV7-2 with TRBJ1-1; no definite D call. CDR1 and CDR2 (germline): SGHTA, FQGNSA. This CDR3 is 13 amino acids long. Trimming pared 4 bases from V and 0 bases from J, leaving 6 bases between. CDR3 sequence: CASSSSVNTEAFF. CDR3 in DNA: TGTGCCAGCAGCTCGTCGGTGAACACTGAAGCTTTCTTT.